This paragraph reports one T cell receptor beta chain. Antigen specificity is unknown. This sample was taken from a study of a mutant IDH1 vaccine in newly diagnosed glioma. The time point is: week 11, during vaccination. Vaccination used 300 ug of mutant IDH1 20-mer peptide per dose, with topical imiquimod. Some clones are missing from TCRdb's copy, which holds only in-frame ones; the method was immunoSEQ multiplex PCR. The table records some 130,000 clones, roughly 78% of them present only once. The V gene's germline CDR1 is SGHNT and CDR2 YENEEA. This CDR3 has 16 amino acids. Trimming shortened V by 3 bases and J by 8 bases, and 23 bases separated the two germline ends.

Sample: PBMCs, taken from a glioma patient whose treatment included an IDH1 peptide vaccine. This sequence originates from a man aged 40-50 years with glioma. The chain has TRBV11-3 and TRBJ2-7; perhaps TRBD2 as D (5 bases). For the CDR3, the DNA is TGTGCCAGCAGCTTTAGCAGCGGAGCAGGTACGGCGCAGCAGTACTTC. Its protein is CASSFSSGAGTAQQYF.